The TCR beta chain under discussion was sequenced for a study of technical replicates of blood from a handful of donors. J lost 2 bases, V lost 6 bases, and 7 bases had no gene match. Germline V gene data show CDR1 as SGDLS and CDR2 as YYNGEE. The CDR3 consists of 14 residues. This clone was observed once. The protocol was immunoSEQ multiplex PCR, while the TCRdb copy is restricted to in-frame clones and leaves out a portion. The sample comprises about 73,000 clones, 93% of which are singletons, and over 0.2% rests with the top ten. The specimen sequenced was T cells isolated from PBMCs. This TCR came from a human donor in good health. The chain links TRBV9 to TRBJ1-1, with 7 bases aligning to TRBD1. The CDR3 region has the DNA TGTGCCAGCAACGTGGGACAGAGTAACACTGAAGCTTTCTTT. This sequence encodes CASNVGQSNTEAFF.